Presented here are 11 T cell receptor beta chains from one specimen sequenced in a study of CD8+ T cells in alopecia areata. Sample treatment: oral pan-JAK inhibitor, 5-10 mg twice daily. Extraction of RNA preceded its reverse transcription into cDNA, which served as the sequencing template. Clones were sequenced by immunoSEQ multiplex PCR, and TCRdb holds only the in-frame ones, with some missing. The table has about 140,000 clones, roughly 86% seen once; the top ten hold 13%. The specimen was CD8+ T cells sorted from blood, collected at week 4, from a patient treated with tofacitinib. These receptors all come from a human donor with alopecia areata.

This CDR3 is CASMGAGLAGFGQFF. DNA for the CDR3: TGTGCCAGCATGGGGGCGGGACTAGCGGGGTTCGGGCAGTTCTTC. The chain couples TRBV25-1 to TRBJ2-1; 13 bases match TRBD2. In germline, CDR1 is MGHDK, CDR2 SYGVNS. The CDR3 covers 15 residues. The ends lost 7 bases at V and 12 bases at J; junction bases unmatched: 12. Supplemented by reference TRBV25-1 and TRBJ2-1, the full variable domain reads EADIYQTPRYLVIGTGKKITLECSQTMGHDKMYWYQQDPGMELHLIHYSYGVNSTEKGDLSSESTVSRIRTEHFPLTLESARPSHTSQYLCASMGAGLAGFGQFFGPGTRLTVL.

The chain links TRBV2 to TRBJ2-6; D perhaps matches TRBD2 (6 bases). Trimming cost V 7 bases and J 1 base, with 8 bases left between them. There are 14 residues in the CDR3. Germline V CDR1 and CDR2: SNHLY, FYNNEI. The CDR3 DNA follows: TGTGCCAGCATTGCGGGGTCTGGGGCCAACGTCCTGACTTTC. The encoded protein is CASIAGSGANVLTF.

The chain uses TRBV4-1 and TRBJ2-7; 7 nucleotides align to TRBD2. The CDR3 runs 15 residues. Germline V gene sequence: CDR1 MGHRA, CDR2 YSYEKL. The ends lost 5 bases at V and 2 bases at J; junction bases unmatched: 9. The CDR3 bases are TGCGCCAGCAGCTTCGACGGGAGGCCAACCTACGAGCAGTACTTC. It encodes CASSFDGRPTYEQYF.

J is TRBJ2-7 and V is TRBV5-6; maybe TRBD2 (6 bases). This CDR3 is 15 amino acids long. Per germline, CDR1 SGHDT and CDR2 YYEEEE. The V end was cut by 7 bases, the J end by 2 bases, with 19 bases between. This CDR3 is CASGSAGLNAYEQYF. The CDR3 DNA is TGTGCCAGCGGTTCGGCGGGACTCAACGCCTACGAGCAGTACTTC.

The chain employs TRBV7-9 and TRBJ2-3; D uncertain. V dropped 3 bases and J dropped 0 bases, with 7 bases sitting between them. The CDR3 contains 14 residues. Germline values: CDR1 SEHNR, CDR2 FQNEAQ (reference sequence). DNA of the CDR3: TGTGCCAGCAGCTTCGAACATAGCACAGATACGCAGTATTTT. Amino acids: CASSFEHSTDTQYF.

CDR3 sequence reads: CASSLGLANEQFF. CDR3 coding DNA: TGTGCCAGCAGCTTAGGTCTTGCTAATGAGCAGTTCTTC. V gene TRBV7-3 combines with J gene TRBJ2-1; no clear D gene. Germline V gene lookup returns CDR1 SGHTA and CDR2 FQGTGA. This CDR3 contains 13 residues. V was shortened by 2 bases and J by 7 bases, with 9 bases between the two germline ends.

This chain uses TRBV29-1 with TRBJ1-5, with D possibly TRBD1 on 5 matching bases. This CDR3 has 14 amino acids. The germline CDR1 and CDR2 sequences are SQVTM and ANQGSEA. V was cut by 7 bases and J by 2 bases, with 15 bases left in between. The CDR3: CSASRGGRNQPQHF. The DNA of the CDR3 is TGCAGCGCTAGTCGGGGGGGACGCAATCAGCCCCAGCATTTT.

This clone appeared once. V and J are TRBV27 and TRBJ1-1; tentative D call: TRBD1 (6 bases). Germline loops: CDR1 MNHEY, CDR2 SMNVEV (reference sequence). V lost 2 bases to trimming and J lost 3 bases, with 13 bases between them. The CDR3 length is 15 residues. This chain's CDR3 is CASSLGGIADTEAFF. The CDR3 region has the DNA TGTGCCAGCAGTTTAGGGGGCATCGCCGACACTGAAGCTTTCTTT.

The chain joins TRBV9 to TRBJ2-4; tentative D call: TRBD2 (6 bases). The CDR3 is 15 amino acids. Germline CDR1 is SGDLS and CDR2 is YYNGEE. V was pared by 4 bases and J by 0 bases, with 11 bases between. The CDR3 here is CASSPGELAKNIQYF. The CDR3 coding sequence is TGTGCCAGCAGCCCGGGGGAATTAGCCAAAAACATTCAGTACTTC.

The chain carries TRBV5-6 and TRBJ1-1; unclear D gene. The germline V gene has CDR1 SGHDT and CDR2 YYEEEE. The CDR3 sequence is 13 residues long. Trimming shortened V by 3 bases and J by 1 base, and 7 bases separated the two germline ends. As DNA, the CDR3 is TGTGCCAGCAGCTCGGCGGAGAACACTGAAGCTTTCTTT. It is translated as CASSSAENTEAFF.

The V call is TRBV6-1, the J call TRBJ2-7; D gene ambiguous. V was shortened by 3 bases and J by 4 bases, with 7 bases between the two germline ends. Germline V gene lookup returns CDR1 MNHNS and CDR2 SASEGT. The CDR3 is made up of 12 amino acids. CDR3 nucleotide sequence: TGTGCCAGCAGTGAGTTGGGGTACGAGCAGTACTTC. It translates to CASSELGYEQYF.